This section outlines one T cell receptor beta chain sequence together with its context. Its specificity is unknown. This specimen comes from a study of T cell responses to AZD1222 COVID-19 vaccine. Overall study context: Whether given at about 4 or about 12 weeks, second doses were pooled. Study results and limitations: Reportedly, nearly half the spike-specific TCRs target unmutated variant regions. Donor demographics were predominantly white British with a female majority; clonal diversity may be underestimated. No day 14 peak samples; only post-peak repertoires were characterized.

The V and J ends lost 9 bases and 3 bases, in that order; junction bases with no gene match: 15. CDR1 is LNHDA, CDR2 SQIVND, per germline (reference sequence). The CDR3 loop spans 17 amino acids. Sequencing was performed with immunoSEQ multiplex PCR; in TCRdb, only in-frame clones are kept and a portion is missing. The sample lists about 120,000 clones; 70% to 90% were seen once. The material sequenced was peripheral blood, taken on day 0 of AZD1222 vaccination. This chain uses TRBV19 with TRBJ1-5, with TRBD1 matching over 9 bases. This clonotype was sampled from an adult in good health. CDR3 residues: CASRAGQGIWANQPQHF. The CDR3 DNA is TGTGCCAGCCGGGCGGGACAGGGAATTTGGGCCAATCAGCCCCAGCATTTT.